This T cell receptor beta chain was documented in a study of cytomegalovirus exposure and HLA in healthy donors. Points from the study as a whole: The study reported that TCR beta sequences accurately predicted HLA-A and HLA-B alleles in most subjects.

From germline, CDR1 is MDHEN and CDR2 SYDVKM. The ends were cut back, 5 bases at V and 2 bases at J, with 13 bases in the middle. The CDR3 is 15 amino acids. PCR primers comprised 60 Vbeta and 13 Jbeta primers. The data were produced by immunoSEQ multiplex PCR, yet TCRdb's version contains in-frame clones alone and is incomplete. The table has around 130,000 clones, approximately 75% seen once; the top ten hold approximately 2%. About this clone: Its antigen is unidentified.

Sequencing was performed on PBMCs. This TCR was sampled from a man aged 35-49 years in good health and CMV-seronegative. This chain joins TRBV28 and TRBJ1-3, with unresolved D. The CDR3 DNA reads as TGTGCCAGCAGTCCTTTCCGGGAGGCTGGAAACACCATATATTTT. Its translation is CASSPFREAGNTIYF.